The next 22 T cell receptor beta chains were all read from a single sample in a study of CD8 T cells in Susac syndrome. With random hexamers, 0.5 to 1 ug RNA was reverse transcribed. TCRdb recomputed calls from the immunoSEQ multiplex PCR reads with MiXCR, one row per CDR3 protein. The sample includes roughly 400,000 distinct CDR3 sequences, around 85% of them seen just once. The specimen was CD8+ T cells from PBMCs. All receptors derive from a human donor with multiple sclerosis.

The rearrangement joins TRBV9 to TRBJ1-4; no clear D gene. This CDR3 region has 15 residues. Germline loops: CDR1 SGDLS, CDR2 YYNGEE. Deletions cut 4 bases from V and 4 bases from J, with 14 bases between. The CDR3 DNA sequence: TGTGCCAGCAGCACCCGGACGGGAATTAATGAAAAACTGTTTTTT. This gives the protein CASSTRTGINEKLFF. Full variable domain (outside the CDR3, taken from reference TRBV9 and TRBJ1-4): DSGVTQTPKHLITATGQRVTLRCSPRSGDLSVYWYQQSLDQGLQFLIQYYNGEERAKGNILERFSAQQFPDLHSELNLSSLELGDSALYFCASSTRTGINEKLFFGSGTQLSVL.

CDR3 sequence (DNA): TGCAGTGCTAGACGTAGCACAACCTACGAGCAGTACTTC. Its translation: CSARRSTTYEQYF. V gene TRBV20-1 combines with J gene TRBJ2-7, with D hard to call. Germline values: CDR1 DFQATT, CDR2 SNEGSKA (reference sequence). This CDR3 comprises 13 residues. Trimming stripped 2 bases from V and 2 bases from J, with 10 bases between.

The rearrangement uses TRBV7-4 and TRBJ2-5; maybe TRBD1 (6 bases). CDR3 length: 17 amino acids. The V gene lost 1 base and the J gene lost 4 bases, with 19 bases spanning the gap. The germline gives CDR1 SGHVT, CDR2 SQSDAQ. The DNA of the CDR3 is TGTGCCAGCAGCTTAGGGGCGAAGACAGGCCGTCCAGAGACCCAGTACTTC. Its protein is CASSLGAKTGRPETQYF. Full variable domain (remainder filled in from reference TRBV7-4 and TRBJ2-5): GAGVSQSPRYKVAKRGRDVALRCDSISGHVTLYWYRQTLGQGSEVLTYSQSDAQRDKSGRPSGRFSAERPERSVSTLKIQRTEQGDSAVYLCASSLGAKTGRPETQYFGPGTRLLVL.

This clonotype was counted once. The genes are TRBV7-9 and TRBJ2-1; TRBD2 is a possible D gene (5 bases). The CDR3 length is 14 residues. Trimming removed 7 bases at V and 4 bases at J, with 14 bases between. CDR1 SEHNR and CDR2 FQNEAQ come from the germline V gene (reference sequence). CDR3 sequence reads: CASTLLGVYNEQFF. The CDR3 DNA follows: TGTGCCAGCACTCTGCTCGGGGTTTACAATGAGCAGTTCTTC.

The V and J genes are TRBV28 and TRBJ2-1; TRBD2 aligns across 11 bases. CDR1 and CDR2 (germline): MDHEN, SYDVKM. The CDR3 loop spans 14 amino acids. J gave up 6 bases and V 3 bases, and 1 base lay outside the gene matches. CDR3 in amino acids: CASSFSGRANEQFF. The CDR3 coding sequence is TGTGCCAGCAGTTTTAGCGGGAGGGCCAATGAGCAGTTCTTC.

This sequence joins TRBV11-2 and TRBJ2-1; D may be TRBD1 (6 bases). V lost 4 bases and J lost 15, with 28 bases in between. Per the germline V gene, CDR1 is SGHAT and CDR2 is FQNNGV. The CDR3 totals 16 residues. CDR3 DNA: TGTGCCAGCAGCTCCCCGCAGGGGTTAGGGTTTCGGAGGCTGTTCTTC. Amino acids: CASSSPQGLGFRRLFF.

This chain joins TRBV11-3 and TRBJ2-3; perhaps D is TRBD1 or TRBD2 (5 bases each). The germline V gene has CDR1 SGHNT and CDR2 YENEEA. Trimming removed 4 bases from V and 6 bases from J, with 14 bases in between. This CDR3 spans 14 amino acids. The CDR3 loop is CASSSDSEGDTQYF. The CDR3 bases are TGTGCCAGCAGCTCCGACAGCGAGGGGGATACGCAGTATTTT.

J is TRBJ1-1 and V is TRBV19; no clear D. CDR1 and CDR2 (germline): LNHDA, SQIVND (reference sequence). V lost 4 bases, J lost 3 bases, and 24 bases lay in between. CDR3 size: 18 residues. Here the CDR3 DNA reads TGTGCCAGTAGTAACAACGGGCATTACACGTTATCGGACACTGAAGCTTTCTTT. As protein: CASSNNGHYTLSDTEAFF. The whole variable domain, remainder taken from reference TRBV19 and TRBJ1-1, is DGGITQSPKYLFRKEGQNVTLSCEQNLNHDAMYWYRQDPGQGLRLIYYSQIVNDFQKGDIAEGYSVSREKKESFPLTVTSAQKNPTAFYLCASSNNGHYTLSDTEAFFGQGTRLTVV.

The chain uses TRBV19 and TRBJ1-2; the match to TRBD1 covers 7 bases. The ends lost 3 bases at V and 4 bases at J; junction bases unmatched: 5. The CDR3 spans 14 residues. CDR1 is LNHDA and CDR2 is SQIVND in the germline V gene (reference sequence). The CDR3 sequence is CASSIRTGSYGYTF. The DNA of the CDR3 is TGTGCCAGTAGTATCAGGACAGGCTCCTATGGCTACACCTTC.

The rearrangement joins TRBV27 to TRBJ1-5; possible D gene TRBD1, 5 bases. Germline V lookup: CDR1 MNHEY, CDR2 SMNVEV (reference sequence). The CDR3 runs to 13 residues. V was pared by 3 bases and J by 5 bases, with 8 bases between. The CDR3 DNA is TGTGCCAGCAGTTTCAGGGCTGATCAGCCCCAGCATTTT. As protein: CASSFRADQPQHF.

The chain carries TRBV5-4 and TRBJ1-3; D gene unclear. Germline values: CDR1 SGHNT, CDR2 YYREEE (reference sequence). Trimming shortened V by 3 bases and J by 6 bases, and 13 bases separated the two germline ends. The CDR3 sequence is 14 residues long. CDR3 loop: CASSSQGSANTIYF. CDR3 sequence (DNA): TGTGCCAGCAGCTCCCAAGGGAGCGCAAACACCATATATTTT.

This clonotype was seen a single time. This chain uses TRBV5-1 with TRBJ1-1, with D possibly TRBD1 on 6 matching bases. V gave up 3 bases and J gave up 1 base, with 10 bases separating them. This CDR3 has 14 amino acids. The V gene's germline CDR1 is SGHRS and CDR2 YFSETQ. The CDR3 loop is CASSYGQQNTEAFF. CDR3 bases: TGCGCCAGCAGCTATGGACAGCAGAACACTGAAGCTTTCTTT.

This chain links TRBV5-5 with TRBJ1-1; 9 nucleotides agree with TRBD1. Trimming removed 0 bases from V and 7 bases from J; junction bases left unmatched: 7. CDR3 length equals 15 residues. CDR1 and CDR2 from the germline V gene are SGHKS and YYEKEE (reference sequence). CDR3 protein: CASSLGDREWDEAFF. The CDR3 DNA reads TGTGCCAGCAGCTTGGGGGACAGGGAGTGGGATGAAGCTTTCTTT.

For the CDR3, the DNA is TGTGCCAGCAGTTTCTTCGAGACAGGGTCTACGCAGTATTTT. Protein: CASSFFETGSTQYF. V usage is TRBV28 and J usage is TRBJ2-3, with TRBD1 matching 7 bases. This CDR3 has 14 amino acids. From germline, CDR1 is MDHEN and CDR2 SYDVKM. V lost 3 bases to trimming and J lost 8 bases; unmatched junction nucleotides: 8.

The gene calls are TRBV11-2 and TRBJ2-1; 9 nucleotides match TRBD2. Germline trimming cut 7 bases from V and 4 bases from J; bases unmatched to any gene: 8. CDR3 length: 15 amino acids. Germline assignment: CDR1 SGHAT and CDR2 FQNNGV. The CDR3 spells CASMGGREAYNEQFF. The CDR3 DNA sequence: TGTGCCAGCATGGGCGGGAGGGAGGCTTACAATGAGCAGTTCTTC.

J is TRBJ2-7 and V is TRBV30; 7 nucleotides agree with TRBD1. Per the germline V gene, CDR1 is GTSNPN and CDR2 is SVGIG (reference sequence). The CDR3 length is 14 residues. V lost 2 bases to trimming and J lost 2 bases; unmatched junction nucleotides: 6. The CDR3 here is CAWSPTGFAYEQYF. CDR3 DNA: TGTGCCTGGAGTCCGACAGGGTTCGCCTACGAGCAGTACTTC.

CDR3 residues: CASSLFGTLSPYEQYF. The CDR3 DNA follows: TGTGCCAGCAGTTTATTTGGGACTCTTAGTCCCTACGAGCAGTACTTC. The chain couples TRBV12-3 or TRBV12-4 to TRBJ2-7, with D perhaps matching TRBD2 (6 bases). CDR3 length equals 16 residues. The V end lost 2 bases, the J end lost 2 bases, and 16 bases lay between the germline ends.

The rearrangement uses TRBV4-2 and TRBJ2-7, with D possibly called TRBD1 or TRBD2 (5 bases each). Germline assignment: CDR1 LGHNA and CDR2 YNFKEQ. CDR3 size: 14 residues. With 6 bases removed from V and 7 bases from J, the gap between germline ends came to 19 bases. The DNA of the CDR3 is TGTGCCAGCAGTCCCCGGGACGCCGCCGGGGAGCAGTACTTC. As protein: CASSPRDAAGEQYF.

The gene calls are TRBV27 and TRBJ2-6; D tentatively fits TRBD1 or TRBD2 (5 bases each). CDR3 length equals 18 residues. Trimming took 4 bases from V and 0 from J, leaving 16 bases between them. Germline V gene sequence: CDR1 MNHEY, CDR2 SMNVEV (reference sequence). CDR3 bases: TGTGCCAGCAGTTCGACCGGGACGAAAACCTCTGGGGCCAACGTCCTGACTTTC. This sequence encodes CASSSTGTKTSGANVLTF.

This sequence joins TRBV7-9 and TRBJ2-1, with a tentative D call TRBD2 (6 bases). Trimming pared 5 bases from V and 6 bases from J, leaving 17 bases between. The CDR3 has 15 amino acids. The V gene's germline CDR1 is SEHNR and CDR2 FQNEAQ (reference sequence). The CDR3 protein is CASSPGDSGVNEQFF. The CDR3 region has the DNA TGTGCCAGCAGCCCGGGGGACTCTGGGGTCAATGAGCAGTTCTTC.

The J gene is TRBJ2-7, the V gene TRBV4-1; 11 bases line up with TRBD1. Trimming at V came to 4 bases and at J to 6 bases, leaving 8 bases not matched to a gene. This CDR3 contains 15 residues. Germline CDR1 and CDR2: MGHRA and YSYEKL. The CDR3 spells CASSRTGQGESEQYF. The CDR3 nucleotides read TGCGCCAGCAGCCGGACGGGACAGGGGGAGAGCGAGCAGTACTTC.

This clonotype was detected a few times. The chain is built from TRBV5-5 and TRBJ2-7, with D unresolved. The V gene lost 1 base and the J gene lost 4 bases, with 9 bases spanning the gap. The CDR3 is 13 amino acids. Germline CDR1 and CDR2: SGHKS and YYEKEE (reference sequence). This CDR3 is CASSLRLGYEQYF. For the CDR3, the DNA is TGTGCCAGCAGCTTGCGTCTGGGATACGAGCAGTACTTC.